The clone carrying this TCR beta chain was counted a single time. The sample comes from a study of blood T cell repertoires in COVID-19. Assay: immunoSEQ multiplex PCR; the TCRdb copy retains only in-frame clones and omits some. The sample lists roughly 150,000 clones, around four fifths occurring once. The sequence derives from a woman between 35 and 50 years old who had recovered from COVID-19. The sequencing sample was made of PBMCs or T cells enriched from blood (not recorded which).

The chain's CDR3 is CASSRTGESSPLHF. The CDR3, as DNA: TGTGCCAGCAGCCGGACAGGGGAGAGTTCACCCCTCCACTTT. The chain has TRBV5-4 and TRBJ1-6, with 9 bases aligning to TRBD1. The CDR3 totals 14 residues. Unmatched junction bases numbered 5, after V lost 4 bases and J lost 9 bases. Germline CDR1 is SGHNT and CDR2 is YYREEE (reference sequence).